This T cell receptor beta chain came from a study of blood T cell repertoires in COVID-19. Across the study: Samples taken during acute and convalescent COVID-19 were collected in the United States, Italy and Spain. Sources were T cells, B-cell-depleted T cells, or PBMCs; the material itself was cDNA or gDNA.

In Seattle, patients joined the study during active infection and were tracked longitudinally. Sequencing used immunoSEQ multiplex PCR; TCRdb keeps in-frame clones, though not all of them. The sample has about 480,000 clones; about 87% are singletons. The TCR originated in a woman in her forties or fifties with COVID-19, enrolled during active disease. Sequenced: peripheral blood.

The CDR3 is CASSSTDSSLEAFF. In nucleotides, the CDR3 is TGTGCCAGCAGTTCTACAGACAGCAGTCTTGAAGCTTTCTTT. The chain recombines TRBV6-5 with TRBJ1-1, with D possibly matching TRBD1 (5 bases). Germline CDR1 and CDR2: MNHEY and SVGAGI. Deletions cut 4 bases from V and 7 bases from J, with 16 bases between. The CDR3 length is 14 residues.